Listed here are 24 T cell receptor beta chains from one sample, sequenced in a study of beta chain features in type 1 diabetes (dated by TCRdb to about 2018). General findings and caveats noted by the study authors: In all four CD4+ subsets, TCRB CDR3 length was moderately but significantly shorter in type 1 diabetes patients.

The library relied on the immunoSEQ multiplex PCR assay. All of the isolated RNA was reverse transcribed with the High Capacity cDNA Reverse Transcription Kit, so expressed TCRB transcripts were sequenced. Entries here come from immuneACCESS through TCRdb and include only in-frame sequences with V and J called. Some clones fail to appear in such tables; in the studies checked, an unresolved V gene covers under half of the shortfall, and the cause of the remainder is unknown. Here the sample has about 660,000 clones; 11% to 15% occur a single time. Clones ranked in the top ten supply roughly 0.04% of the sample. The antigens these receptors bind are not known. Sequenced material: naive CD4+ T cells from blood. Read against the paper, the sample's cell subset or site label means: true naive CD4+ T cells. The receptors were gathered from a man between 18 and 35 years old with type 1 diabetes.

Worth noting for this clone: At the DNA level, this CDR3 is encoded by other sequences in the same sample as well. The rearrangement links TRBV5-6 to TRBJ2-2; a possible D gene is TRBD2 (5 bases). The germline CDR1 and CDR2 sequences are SGHDT and YYEEEE. Trimming removed 0 bases from V and 0 bases from J, with 6 bases in between. CDR3 length: 15 residues. CDR3 sequence reads: CASSLGGSNTGELFF. The CDR3 DNA reads TGTGCCAGCAGCTTGGGAGGGTCGAACACCGGGGAGCTGTTTTTT.

The chain couples TRBV6-5 to TRBJ2-7; 9 bases agree with TRBD1. Germline CDR1 MNHEY, CDR2 SVGAGI. CDR3 length: 14 residues. V shed 5 bases and J 1 base; nucleotides not matched to a gene: 3. The CDR3 spells CASSRQGVSYEQYF. Written as DNA, the CDR3 is TGTGCCAGCAGTCGACAGGGGGTATCCTACGAGCAGTACTTC.

This clone was detected a few times. This chain links TRBV30 with TRBJ1-5; 9 bases are shared with TRBD1. V was clipped by 2 bases and J by 7 bases; unmatched bases: 9. Germline CDR1 is GTSNPN and CDR2 is SVGIG (reference sequence). The CDR3 has 15 amino acids. CDR3 nucleotides: TGTGCCTGGAGTTACGGGACAGGGTCTTTCCAGCCCCAGCATTTT. Translated, it gives CAWSYGTGSFQPQHF.

This clone has more than one count but fewer than ten. The CDR3 DNA follows: TGTGCCAGCAGCTTAGCGAATCTTGTCTCTGGAAACACCATATATTTT. The encoded protein is CASSLANLVSGNTIYF. V is TRBV7-9 and J is TRBJ1-3; D remains ambiguous. V lost 0 bases and J lost 0, with 9 bases in between. Germline V lookup: CDR1 SEHNR, CDR2 FQNEAQ (reference sequence). This CDR3 is 16 amino acids long.

The CDR3 bases are TGTGCCAGCAGCCAGGTCGGAAACACCATATATTTT. As protein: CASSQVGNTIYF. V gene TRBV5-6 combines with J gene TRBJ1-3; D remains unclear. This CDR3 spans 12 amino acids. Germline-derived CDR1 and CDR2 are SGHDT and YYEEEE. V was trimmed by 4 bases and J by 4 bases, leaving 6 bases between them.

The sample holds one count of this clone. The V call is TRBV27, the J call TRBJ1-2; possible D gene TRBD1, 6 bases. The CDR3 is 15 residues long. CDR1 is MNHEY, CDR2 SMNVEV, per germline (reference sequence). V lost 3 bases, J lost 3 bases, and 14 bases lay in between. The CDR3 region is CASSFLPGGDYGYTF. The CDR3 coding sequence is TGTGCCAGCAGTTTCCTACCTGGGGGCGACTATGGCTACACCTTC.

The sample holds a few counts of this clone. The genes are TRBV28 and TRBJ2-2, with 7 bases fitting TRBD1. The CDR3 spans 12 residues. Germline CDR1 MDHEN, CDR2 SYDVKM. Trimming at V came to 6 bases and at J to 9 bases, leaving 4 bases not matched to a gene. This CDR3 reads CASRNRGRELFF. DNA for the CDR3: TGTGCCAGCAGAAACAGGGGTCGGGAGCTGTTTTTT.

Written as DNA, the CDR3 is TGTGCCAGCAACCTTCACGTGGGGTACGAGCAGTACTTC. Amino acids: CASNLHVGYEQYF. The rearrangement links TRBV7-9 to TRBJ2-7; D not resolved. V was trimmed by 7 bases and J by 4 bases, leaving 14 bases between them. Looked up from germline, CDR1 is SEHNR and CDR2 is FQNEAQ (reference sequence). This CDR3 is built from 13 residues.

The chain combines TRBV2 with TRBJ2-5, with TRBD1 identical over 8 bases. CDR3 size: 13 residues. CDR1 is SNHLY and CDR2 is FYNNEI in the germline V gene. V shed 10 bases and J 5 bases; nucleotides not matched to a gene: 9. CDR3 coding DNA: TGTGCCACCCACCCAGGGGGCGGGGAGACCCAGTACTTC. Protein: CATHPGGGETQYF.

This clone was seen a few times. V gene TRBV18 combines with J gene TRBJ1-3; 11 bases map to TRBD1. V lost 3 bases, J lost 3 bases, and 7 bases stayed unmatched. CDR3 length: 17 residues. CDR1 is KGHSH, CDR2 LQKENI, per germline. The chain's CDR3 is CASSPDRTGGGGNTIYF. The CDR3, as DNA: TGTGCCAGCTCACCCGACCGGACAGGGGGCGGTGGAAACACCATATATTTT. Looking up the rest from reference TRBV18 and TRBJ1-3 gives the full variable domain: NAGVMQNPRHLVRRRGQEARLRCSPMKGHSHVYWYRQLPEEGLKFMVYLQKENIIDESGMPKERFSAEFPKEGPSILRIQQVVRGDSAAYFCASSPDRTGGGGNTIYFGEGSWLTVV.

This clone was counted between two and nine times. V and J are TRBV5-8 and TRBJ2-7; unclear D gene. CDR1 is SGHTS and CDR2 is YDEGEE in the germline V gene. The V gene lost 3 bases and the J gene lost 5 bases, with 12 bases spanning the gap. CDR3 length: 13 amino acids. The CDR3 loop is CASSSWWGNEQYF. Here the CDR3 DNA reads TGTGCCAGCAGCTCCTGGTGGGGAAACGAGCAGTACTTC. Using reference TRBV5-8 and TRBJ2-7 for the parts outside the CDR3, the full variable domain is EAGVTQSPTHLIKTRGQQATLRCSPISGHTSVYWYQQALGLGLQFLLWYDEGEERNRGNFPPRFSGRQFPNYSSELNVNALELEDSALYLCASSSWWGNEQYFGPGTRLTVT.

This clone was seen more than once but under ten times. The V gene is TRBV6-5, the J gene TRBJ1-6, with TRBD1 identical over 10 bases. J was trimmed by 7 bases and V by 5 bases; bases with no gene match: 5. The germline gives CDR1 MNHEY, CDR2 SVGAGI. The CDR3 extends over 15 amino acids. CDR3 in DNA: TGTGCCAGCAGTCGACCGGGACAGGGGAATTCACCCCTCCACTTT. It encodes CASSRPGQGNSPLHF.

This clone showed up just a few times. V and J are TRBV29-1 and TRBJ2-5; D may be TRBD1 or TRBD2 (5 bases each). Trimming shortened V by 6 bases and J by 5 bases, and 13 bases separated the two germline ends. The CDR3 has 12 residues. Germline assignment: CDR1 SQVTM and CDR2 ANQGSEA. CDR3 coding DNA: TGCAGCGTCCGGCCCGGGGCGGAGACCCAGTACTTC. Translating gives CSVRPGAETQYF.

This clone has only a few counts. The chain has TRBV19 and TRBJ2-7; D uncertain. The germline V and J ends were trimmed by 3 bases and 5 bases, with 8 bases remaining between them. CDR1 and CDR2 from the germline V gene are LNHDA and SQIVND (reference sequence). The CDR3 is 12 residues long. The CDR3 region has the DNA TGTGCCAGTAGTATCAGGAGTGACGAGCAGTACTTC. This sequence encodes CASSIRSDEQYF.

This clone has only a few counts. Other DNA sequences of this sample code for an identical CDR3. The rearrangement links TRBV30 to TRBJ1-5; D is ambiguous. This CDR3 has 13 amino acids. Germline V CDR1 and CDR2: GTSNPN, SVGIG (reference sequence). Trimming took 3 bases from V and 0 from J, leaving 6 bases between them. The CDR3 spells CAWSSDSNQPQHF. The DNA for the CDR3 is TGTGCCTGGAGCTCCGATAGCAATCAGCCCCAGCATTTT.

The chain combines TRBV5-1 with TRBJ2-6; D is unclear. This CDR3 region has 14 residues. Germline V gives CDR1 SGHRS, CDR2 YFSETQ. V was shortened by 8 bases and J by 0 bases, with 9 bases between the two germline ends. The CDR3 DNA follows: TGCGCCAGTACTATAACCTCTGGGGCCAACGTCCTGACTTTC. The encoded protein is CASTITSGANVLTF.

This chain's CDR3 is CASKVQGGNEQFF. CDR3 DNA sequence: TGTGCCAGCAAGGTCCAGGGCGGGAATGAGCAGTTCTTC. The chain joins TRBV2 to TRBJ2-1; TRBD1 or TRBD2 may be the D gene (5 bases each). The ends were cut back, 7 bases at V and 7 bases at J, with 14 bases in the middle. This CDR3 contains 13 residues. From germline, CDR1 is SNHLY and CDR2 FYNNEI. The whole variable domain, remainder taken from reference TRBV2 and TRBJ2-1, is EPEVTQTPSHQVTQMGQEVILRCVPISNHLYFYWYRQILGQKVEFLVSFYNNEISEKSEIFDDQFSVERPDGSNFTLKIRSTKLEDSAMYFCASKVQGGNEQFFGPGTRLTVL.

This clone was found a few times. The chain is built from TRBV6-5 and TRBJ1-2; D is ambiguous. Germline V lookup: CDR1 MNHEY, CDR2 SVGAGI. This CDR3 has 14 amino acids. Trimming shortened V by 10 bases and J by 0 bases, and 15 bases separated the two germline ends. CDR3 residues: CATSPLRANYGYTF. The CDR3 DNA reads TGTGCCACCAGCCCACTGCGAGCTAACTATGGCTACACCTTC.

This clone has just a few counts. Other DNA sequences of this sample code for an identical CDR3. The CDR3: CASSYGAAQETQYF. The CDR3 DNA is TGTGCCAGCAGTTACGGGGCAGCCCAAGAGACCCAGTACTTC. V gene TRBV6-5 combines with J gene TRBJ2-5; tentative D call: TRBD1 (5 bases). The CDR3 spans 14 residues. V gave up 2 bases and J gave up 1 base, with 8 bases separating them. From germline, CDR1 is MNHEY and CDR2 SVGAGI.

J is TRBJ1-2 and V is TRBV7-9, with a possible D match to TRBD1 (5 bases). Trimming took 8 bases from V and 3 from J, leaving 16 bases between them. CDR3 size: 14 residues. Per the germline V gene, CDR1 is SEHNR and CDR2 is FQNEAQ (reference sequence). The CDR3 region is CASLEGQWDYGYTF. CDR3 DNA: TGTGCCAGCTTGGAGGGGCAGTGGGACTATGGCTACACCTTC.

CDR3 in DNA: TGTGCCAGCAGCGTAGAATCTTGGATTCGGACAGCAACCACCTACGAGCAGTACTTC. Translated, it gives CASSVESWIRTATTYEQYF. The chain carries TRBV9 and TRBJ2-7, with a tentative D call TRBD1 (6 bases). The V end lost 0 bases, the J end lost 2 bases, and 24 bases lay between the germline ends. Germline CDR1 SGDLS, CDR2 YYNGEE. The CDR3 has 19 residues. Variable domain in full (rest from reference TRBV9 and TRBJ2-7): DSGVTQTPKHLITATGQRVTLRCSPRSGDLSVYWYQQSLDQGLQFLIQYYNGEERAKGNILERFSAQQFPDLHSELNLSSLELGDSALYFCASSVESWIRTATTYEQYFGPGTRLTVT.

V is TRBV29-1 and J is TRBJ2-7; D may match TRBD1 or TRBD2 (6 bases each). V was shortened by 7 bases and J by 1 base, with 17 bases between the two germline ends. Germline values: CDR1 SQVTM, CDR2 ANQGSEA. The CDR3 has 14 residues. CDR3 DNA: TGCAGCGCGACACAGGGTCGGGGGTCCTACGAGCAGTACTTC. Amino acid sequence: CSATQGRGSYEQYF.

This chain's CDR3 is CASRPIGIGGEFNEQFF. The DNA for the CDR3 is TGTGCCAGCAGGCCAATTGGGATCGGGGGCGAGTTCAATGAGCAGTTCTTC. The chain links TRBV27 to TRBJ2-1; TRBD1 or TRBD2 may be the D gene (6 bases each). Trimming left V 6 bases short and J 6 bases short, with 24 bases between. The CDR3 runs to 17 residues. Germline-derived CDR1 and CDR2 are MNHEY and SMNVEV (reference sequence).

This chain connects TRBV6-5 to TRBJ2-7; TRBD1 might be the D (5 bases). CDR3 length: 13 amino acids. Germline V gene data show CDR1 as MNHEY and CDR2 as SVGAGI. Trimming took 7 bases from V and 6 from J, leaving 16 bases between them. The CDR3 sequence is CASMEGAQGEQYF. CDR3 coding DNA: TGTGCCAGCATGGAAGGGGCGCAGGGCGAGCAGTACTTC.